A single sample is the source of the 30 T cell receptor beta chains below, sequenced in a study of T-cell reconstitution after alpha-beta-depleted transplantation in children. A TCRbeta library incorporating unique molecular identifiers was prepared. TCRdb used MiXCR to reprocess the PCR reads, holding one entry per CDR3 protein. The sample has about 240,000 distinct CDR3 sequences; 9.5% to 15% are singletons. The source material was PBMCs from the stem cell graft donor, sampled from the stem cell graft. The source of these receptors is a human donor who donated a stem cell graft to a child with acute lymphoblastic leukemia.

This clonotype was observed many times. One end of the junction is discordant with germline, which a read error may explain. The chain couples TRBV28 to TRBJ2-2; 8 bases line up with TRBD1. This CDR3 has 10 residues. Germline-derived CDR1 and CDR2 are MDHEN and SYDVKM. The chain's CDR3 is CATEDRELFF. The DNA for the CDR3 is TGTGCCACCGAGGACAGGGAGTTGTTTTTT.

This clonotype appeared a few times. The chain uses TRBV5-1 and TRBJ2-7, with D tentatively TRBD1 or TRBD2 (5 bases each). The length of the CDR3 is 15 residues. V shed 0 bases and J shed 5 bases, with 15 bases lying between them. The germline gives CDR1 SGHRS, CDR2 YFSETQ. The CDR3 bases are TGCGCCAGCAGCTTGGGTTGGCAGGGACCACACGAGCAGTACTTC. It is translated as CASSLGWQGPHEQYF. Full variable domain (missing parts from reference TRBV5-1 and TRBJ2-7): KAGVTQTPRYLIKTRGQQVTLSCSPISGHRSVSWYQQTPGQGLQFLFEYFSETQRNKGNFPGRFSGRQFSNSRSEMNVSTLELGDSALYLCASSLGWQGPHEQYFGPGTRLTVT.

The chain employs TRBV12-3 or TRBV12-4 and TRBJ2-7; D unclear. The length of the CDR3 is 13 residues. Trimming cost V 6 bases and J 1 base, with 10 bases left between them. The CDR3 DNA follows: TGTGCCAGCAGGACGACAAGTTCCTACGAGCAGTACTTC. Amino acid sequence: CASRTTSSYEQYF.

The V call is TRBV29-1, the J call TRBJ1-4; D is unresolved. Germline CDR1 SQVTM, CDR2 ANQGSEA. CDR3 length: 15 amino acids. V shed 4 bases and J shed 8 bases, with 20 bases lying between them. The CDR3 nucleotides are TGCAGCGTTGGGAATTTTCCCCCCGATCAGGAAAAACTGTTTTTT. Its protein product is CSVGNFPPDQEKLFF.

The chain combines TRBV7-9 with TRBJ2-1, with 10 bases that match TRBD1. Germline assignment: CDR1 SEHNR and CDR2 FQNEAQ (reference sequence). CDR3 size: 14 residues. The trim removed 6 bases at V and 12 bases at J, leaving 11 bases unmatched. The CDR3 nucleotides read TGTGCCAGCAGGGTCGGACAGGGGGGAACTGGGCAGTTCTTC. Protein product: CASRVGQGGTGQFF.

This clonotype occurred a few times. V usage is TRBV14 and J usage is TRBJ2-5; D is perhaps TRBD1 or TRBD2 (5 bases each). Trimming cost V 4 bases and J 7 bases, with 25 bases left between them. This CDR3 has 17 amino acids. Looked up from germline, CDR1 is SGHDN and CDR2 is FVKESK. The CDR3 is CASSLFKGPGPGATQYF. CDR3 nucleotides: TGTGCCAGCAGCCTATTCAAAGGTCCGGGACCGGGCGCGACCCAGTACTTC.

There are many counts of this clonotype. V usage is TRBV5-5 and J usage is TRBJ2-3, with TRBD1 matching over 8 bases. The trim removed 1 base at V and 7 bases at J, leaving 5 bases unmatched. Germline values: CDR1 SGHKS, CDR2 YYEKEE (reference sequence). The CDR3 has 14 amino acids. CDR3 DNA: TGTGCCAGCAGCTTGCCCGGACAGGGAAATACGCAGTATTTT. Protein product: CASSLPGQGNTQYF.

The sample holds many counts of this clonotype. This rearrangement joins TRBV27 to TRBJ2-2; D gene unclear. Germline V gene data show CDR1 as MNHEY and CDR2 as SMNVEV (reference sequence). V was clipped by 2 bases and J by 1 base, with 8 bases between them. The CDR3 has 15 residues. The CDR3 nucleotides read TGTGCCAGCAGTTTACGGGCACAGAACACCGGGGAGCTGTTTTTT. This translates into CASSLRAQNTGELFF.

This clonotype was counted only a few times. This chain joins TRBV5-1 and TRBJ1-1; the D is unclear. Between the trimmed V and J ends, which lost 2 bases and 3 bases, there was a span of 5 bases. Per germline, CDR1 SGHRS and CDR2 YFSETQ. CDR3 length: 12 amino acids. CDR3 sequence (DNA): TGCGCCAGCAGCTTCGCCGACACTGAAGCTTTCTTT. Its protein is CASSFADTEAFF.

This clonotype was observed many times. The V gene is TRBV7-2, the J gene TRBJ1-2; no definite D call. Trimming took 3 bases from V and 7 from J, leaving 15 bases between them. Germline lookup yields CDR1 SGHTA and CDR2 FQGNSA. The CDR3 covers 14 residues. Here the CDR3 reads CASSLPAQVGGYTF. The CDR3 bases are TGTGCCAGCAGCTTGCCCGCCCAAGTCGGTGGCTACACCTTC.

This clonotype was seen repeatedly, ten times or more. The chain employs TRBV24-1 and TRBJ2-1; tentative D call: TRBD1 (6 bases). Trimming shortened V by 0 bases and J by 6 bases, and 14 bases separated the two germline ends. From germline, CDR1 is KGHDR and CDR2 SFDVKD. CDR3 length equals 16 residues. In DNA, the CDR3 is TGTGCCACCAGTGATTTGTATGGCAGGGGCCTCAATGAGCAGTTCTTC. Residues: CATSDLYGRGLNEQFF.

This clonotype was found many times. The chain has TRBV20-1 and TRBJ1-3; D remains unclear. Germline lookup yields CDR1 DFQATT and CDR2 SNEGSKA (reference sequence). V lost 7 bases, J lost 5 bases, and 9 bases lay in between. CDR3 size: 11 residues. The CDR3 DNA sequence: TGCAGTGTTTTTTATAGAAACACCATATATTTT. Amino acids: CSVFYRNTIYF.

This clonotype was seen ten or more times. CDR3: CASTDRAGCYTF. The CDR3 nucleotides read TGTGCCAGCACAGACAGGGCGGGATGCTACACCTTC. The V and J genes are TRBV6-6 and TRBJ1-2; TRBD1 matches 7 bases. Losses at the gene ends were 7 bases for V and 9 bases for J; bases not matched to a gene: 8. The CDR3 sequence is 12 residues long. CDR1 and CDR2 (germline): MNHNY, SVGAGI (reference sequence).

This clonotype was seen at least ten times. This sequence joins TRBV12-3 or TRBV12-4 and TRBJ2-3; tentatively, D is TRBD1 (5 bases). This CDR3 has 14 residues. Trimming left V 2 bases short and J 1 base short, with 7 bases between. CDR3 sequence reads: CASSLSRGTDTQYF. CDR3 DNA sequence: TGTGCCAGCAGTTTATCCAGGGGCACAGATACGCAGTATTTT.

The chain carries TRBV20-1 and TRBJ2-7; D is unclear. The CDR3 runs 12 residues. Germline V gives CDR1 DFQATT, CDR2 SNEGSKA (reference sequence). Trimming removed 6 bases from V and 4 bases from J, with 13 bases in between. The CDR3 sequence is CSAPDKGYEQYF. Here the CDR3 DNA reads TGCAGTGCGCCGGATAAGGGTTACGAGCAGTACTTC.

The chain couples TRBV29-1 to TRBJ1-5; no firm D call. Deletions cut 8 bases from V and 2 bases from J, with 16 bases between. Germline V gene lookup returns CDR1 SQVTM and CDR2 ANQGSEA. The CDR3 is made up of 14 amino acids. This CDR3 reads CSPPGKIGNQPQHF. As DNA, the CDR3 is TGCAGCCCTCCCGGGAAAATAGGCAATCAGCCCCAGCATTTT.

The chain uses TRBV20-1 and TRBJ2-5; the match to TRBD1 covers 7 bases. The V and J ends lost 5 bases and 4 bases, in that order; junction bases with no gene match: 16. The CDR3 totals 16 residues. The germline CDR1 and CDR2 sequences are DFQATT and SNEGSKA (reference sequence). CDR3 region: CSALPHRGGGGETQYF. As DNA, the CDR3 is TGCAGTGCTCTCCCCCACCGAGGGGGCGGAGGAGAGACCCAGTACTTC.

This clonotype was observed at least ten times. The chain employs TRBV10-3 and TRBJ2-5; D remains ambiguous. Germline V gene data show CDR1 as ENHRY and CDR2 as SYGVKD. Trimming removed 4 bases at V and 0 bases at J, with 9 bases between. CDR3 size: 14 residues. CDR3 DNA sequence: TGTGCCATCAGTGGGTCAGCGTACCAAGAGACCCAGTACTTC. It encodes CAISGSAYQETQYF.

This rearrangement joins TRBV4-1 to TRBJ2-1, with 9 positions matching TRBD2. CDR3 size: 17 residues. The ends lost 1 base at V and 7 bases at J; junction bases unmatched: 11. CDR1 is MGHRA and CDR2 is YSYEKL in the germline V gene. The CDR3 DNA reads as TGCGCCAGCAGCCAAGGAAGATTGGGGACTAGCAAGAATGAGCAGTTCTTC. It is translated as CASSQGRLGTSKNEQFF.

This chain joins TRBV25-1 and TRBJ2-3; D is undetermined. CDR3 length equals 17 residues. The V gene lost 2 bases and the J gene lost 2 bases, with 17 bases spanning the gap. The germline V gene encodes CDR1 MGHDK and CDR2 SYGVNS. The CDR3 is CASSERKHSTYTDTQYF. DNA for the CDR3: TGTGCCAGCAGTGAAAGAAAGCACAGCACCTACACAGATACGCAGTATTTT.

This clonotype was seen only a few times. The V and J genes are TRBV24-1 and TRBJ2-5, with D tentatively TRBD2 (5 bases). CDR1 is KGHDR, CDR2 SFDVKD, per germline. The CDR3 runs to 16 residues. The V and J ends lost 1 base and 1 base respectively, with 12 bases between them. CDR3 protein: CATSDFGRGGQETQYF. As DNA, the CDR3 is TGTGCCACCAGTGATTTCGGACGCGGAGGCCAAGAGACCCAGTACTTC.

Many counts were recorded for this clonotype. V and J are TRBV4-3 and TRBJ2-1; 11 bases agree with TRBD2. Germline-derived CDR1 and CDR2 are LGHNA and YSLEER. Trimming at V came to 4 bases and at J to 6 bases, leaving 8 bases not matched to a gene. The CDR3 extends over 16 amino acids. The CDR3 reads CASSPTGTSGFNEQFF. CDR3 coding DNA: TGCGCCAGCAGCCCCACCGGGACTAGCGGCTTCAATGAGCAGTTCTTC.

This clonotype occurred a few times. The chain recombines TRBV4-2 with TRBJ1-2; 9 bases align to TRBD1. V lost 0 bases to trimming and J lost 6 bases; unmatched junction nucleotides: 8. This CDR3 is built from 16 residues. Germline loops: CDR1 LGHNA, CDR2 YNFKEQ. CDR3 nucleotides: TGTGCCAGCAGCCAAGATTCAACAGGGGGCGATCATGGCTACACCTTC. This gives the protein CASSQDSTGGDHGYTF.

Many counts were recorded for this clonotype. This chain joins TRBV12-5 and TRBJ2-3; D uncertain. V shed 1 base and J shed 2 bases, with 10 bases lying between them. The CDR3 totals 15 residues. Looked up from germline, CDR1 is LGHNT and CDR2 is FRNRAP. The CDR3 reads CASGLEPGNTDTQYF. In nucleotides, the CDR3 is TGTGCTAGTGGTTTGGAACCGGGTAACACAGATACGCAGTATTTT.

This clonotype was recorded many times. J is TRBJ2-2 and V is TRBV7-8; D remains unclear. V dropped 1 base and J dropped 8 bases, with 11 bases sitting between them. The CDR3 has 14 amino acids. CDR1 is SGHVS, CDR2 FQNEAQ, per germline. The CDR3 sequence is CASSLEGFAGELFF. CDR3 in DNA: TGTGCCAGCAGCTTAGAAGGGTTCGCAGGGGAGCTGTTTTTT.

This clonotype was recorded many times. The CDR3: CSAPSGGGTQYF. The CDR3 nucleotides read TGCAGTGCCCCGAGCGGGGGGGGTACGCAGTATTTT. The chain uses TRBV20-1 and TRBJ2-3, with 10 bases lining up with TRBD2. The J segment lost 8 bases and the V segment lost 6 bases, leaving 5 bases of the junction unmatched. The germline V gene has CDR1 DFQATT and CDR2 SNEGSKA (reference sequence). The CDR3 covers 12 residues.

This clonotype showed up just a few times. An end of the junction differs from the germline gene, which may be a read error. V is TRBV20-1 and J is TRBJ2-2, with 8 bases fitting TRBD2. Germline-derived CDR1 and CDR2 are DFQATT and SNEGSKA (reference sequence). CDR3 length: 16 residues. CDR3 protein: CCARVAGGSNTGELFF. The CDR3 DNA is TGCTGTGCTAGAGTGGCGGGAGGCTCGAACACCGGGGAGCTGTTTTTT.

Ten or more counts support this clonotype. The chain is built from TRBV24-1 and TRBJ2-2; no reliable D call. CDR1 KGHDR and CDR2 SFDVKD come from the germline V gene. This CDR3 region has 14 residues. The ends were cut back, 6 bases at V and 3 bases at J, with 10 bases in the middle. The CDR3 reads CATSPPTDTGELFF. DNA for the CDR3: TGTGCCACCAGTCCTCCGACCGACACCGGGGAGCTGTTTTTT.

Notes on this clonotype: This may come from a read error, since a much larger clone is one base off. V gene TRBV3-1 combines with J gene TRBJ2-7; D unclear. Germline V gives CDR1 LGHDT, CDR2 YNNKEL (reference sequence). The CDR3 length is 15 residues. CDR3: CTSSLVGRSIYEQYF. The CDR3 nucleotides are TGTACCAGCAGTTTAGTAGGCAGGTCGATCTACGAGCAGTACTTC.

This clonotype was seen repeatedly, ten times or more. The chain recombines TRBV5-1 with TRBJ2-7; TRBD2 matches at 10 bases. Germline V gene sequence: CDR1 SGHRS, CDR2 YFSETQ. The junction had 7 bases not matched to a gene; V was cut back by 2 bases and J by 2 bases. The CDR3 extends over 16 amino acids. The CDR3 nucleotides read TGCGCCAGCAGCTTAGCCGGGACTAGCGCAGCCTACGAGCAGTACTTC. This translates into CASSLAGTSAAYEQYF.